One T cell receptor (beta chain) is described in this entry. The data belong to a study of blood T cell repertoires in COVID-19. Overall study context: Sample material is recorded as cDNA or gDNA derived from T cells, B-cell-depleted T cells, or PBMCs.

Germline CDR1 and CDR2: SGHNT and YYREEE (reference sequence). V gave up 4 bases and J gave up 0 bases, with 14 bases separating them. The CDR3 length is 15 residues. The protocol was immunoSEQ multiplex PCR, while the TCRdb copy is restricted to in-frame clones and leaves out a portion. The sample shows about 110,000 clones, about three quarters of them seen only once. The sample was peripheral blood. The J gene is TRBJ2-7, the V gene TRBV5-4; a possible D gene is TRBD1 (5 bases). The TCR comes from a woman over 75 with active or convalescent COVID-19. As DNA, the CDR3 is TGTGCCAGCAGCCATGACAGTGATAGCTCCTACGAGCAGTACTTC. The encoded protein is CASSHDSDSSYEQYF.